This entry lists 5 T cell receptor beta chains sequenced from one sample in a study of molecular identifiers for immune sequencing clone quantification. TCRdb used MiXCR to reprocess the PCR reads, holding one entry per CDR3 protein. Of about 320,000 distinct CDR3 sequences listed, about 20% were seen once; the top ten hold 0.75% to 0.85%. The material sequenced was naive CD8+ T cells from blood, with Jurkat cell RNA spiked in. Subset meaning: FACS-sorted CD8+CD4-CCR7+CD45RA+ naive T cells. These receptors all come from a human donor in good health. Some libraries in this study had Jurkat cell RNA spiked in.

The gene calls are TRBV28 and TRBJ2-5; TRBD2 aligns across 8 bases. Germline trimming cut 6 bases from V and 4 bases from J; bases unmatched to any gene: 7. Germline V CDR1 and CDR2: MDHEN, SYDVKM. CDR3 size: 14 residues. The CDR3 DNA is TGTGCCAGCAGCCCGGAACTAGCGGCAGAGACCCAGTACTTC. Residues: CASSPELAAETQYF.

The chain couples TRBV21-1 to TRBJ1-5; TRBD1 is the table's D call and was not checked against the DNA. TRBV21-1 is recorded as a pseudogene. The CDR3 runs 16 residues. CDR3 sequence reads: CASSKFRGKSNQPQHF. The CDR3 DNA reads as TGTGCCAGCAGCAAATTCAGGGGGAAAAGCAATCAGCCCCAGCATTTT.

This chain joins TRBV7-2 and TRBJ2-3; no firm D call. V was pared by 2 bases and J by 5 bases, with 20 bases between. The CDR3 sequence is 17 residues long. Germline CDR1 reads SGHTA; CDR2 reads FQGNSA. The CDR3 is CASSLPSAVVGVDTQYF. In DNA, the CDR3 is TGTGCCAGCAGCTTACCCAGCGCAGTGGTTGGCGTAGATACGCAGTATTTT.

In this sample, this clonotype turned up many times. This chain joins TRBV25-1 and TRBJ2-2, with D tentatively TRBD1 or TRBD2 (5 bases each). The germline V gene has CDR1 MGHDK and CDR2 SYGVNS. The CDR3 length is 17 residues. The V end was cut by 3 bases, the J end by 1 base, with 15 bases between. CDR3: CASSDRGLMLNTGELFF. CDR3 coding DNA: TGTGCCAGCAGTGACCGGGGCCTGATGTTGAACACCGGGGAGCTGTTTTTT.

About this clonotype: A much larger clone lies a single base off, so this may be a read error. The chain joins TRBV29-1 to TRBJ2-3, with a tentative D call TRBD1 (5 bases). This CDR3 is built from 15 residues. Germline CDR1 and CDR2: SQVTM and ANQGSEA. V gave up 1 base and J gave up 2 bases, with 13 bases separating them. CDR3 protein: CSVEGAGKITDTQYF. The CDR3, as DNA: TGCAGCGTTGAAGGGGCAGGGAAGATCACAGATACGCAGTATTTT.